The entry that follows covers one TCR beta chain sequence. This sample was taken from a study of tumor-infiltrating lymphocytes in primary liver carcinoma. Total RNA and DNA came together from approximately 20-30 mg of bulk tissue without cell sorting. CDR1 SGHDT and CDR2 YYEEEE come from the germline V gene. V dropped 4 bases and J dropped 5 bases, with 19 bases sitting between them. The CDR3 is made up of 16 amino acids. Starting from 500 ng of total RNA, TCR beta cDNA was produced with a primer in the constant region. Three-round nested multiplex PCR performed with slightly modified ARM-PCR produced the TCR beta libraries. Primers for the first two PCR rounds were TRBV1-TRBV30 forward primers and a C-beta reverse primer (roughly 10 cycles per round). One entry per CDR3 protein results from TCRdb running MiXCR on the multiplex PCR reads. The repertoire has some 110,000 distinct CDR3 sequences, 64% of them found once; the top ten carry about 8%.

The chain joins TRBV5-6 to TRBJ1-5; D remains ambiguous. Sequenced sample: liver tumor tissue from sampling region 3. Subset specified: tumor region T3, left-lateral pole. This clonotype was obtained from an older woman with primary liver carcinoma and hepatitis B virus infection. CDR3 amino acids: CASSRTPGLSDQPQHF. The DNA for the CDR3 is TGTGCCAGCAGCCGGACCCCGGGTTTAAGCGATCAGCCCCAGCATTTT.